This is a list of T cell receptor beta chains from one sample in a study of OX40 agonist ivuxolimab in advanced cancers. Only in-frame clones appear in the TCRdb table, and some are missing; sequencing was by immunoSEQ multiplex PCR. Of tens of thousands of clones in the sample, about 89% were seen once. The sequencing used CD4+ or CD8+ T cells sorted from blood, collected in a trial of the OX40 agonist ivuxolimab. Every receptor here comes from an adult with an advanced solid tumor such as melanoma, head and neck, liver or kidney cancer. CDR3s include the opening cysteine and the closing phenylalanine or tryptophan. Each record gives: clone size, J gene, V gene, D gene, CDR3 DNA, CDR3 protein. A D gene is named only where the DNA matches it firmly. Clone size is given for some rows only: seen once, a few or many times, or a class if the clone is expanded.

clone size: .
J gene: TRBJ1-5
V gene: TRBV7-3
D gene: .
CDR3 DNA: TGTGCCAGCAGCTATGGGGTCAATCAGCCCCAGCATTTT
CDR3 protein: CASSYGVNQPQHF

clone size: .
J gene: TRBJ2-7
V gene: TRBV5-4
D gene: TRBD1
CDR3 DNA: TGTGCCAGCAGCTCCCCCAAGACAGGGCCGAGGTCCTACGAGCAGTACTTC
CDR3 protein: CASSSPKTGPRSYEQYF

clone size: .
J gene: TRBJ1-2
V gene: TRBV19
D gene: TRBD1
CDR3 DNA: TGTGCCAGTAGTATACTGGGACAGGGGAACTATGGCTACACCTTC
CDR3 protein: CASSILGQGNYGYTF

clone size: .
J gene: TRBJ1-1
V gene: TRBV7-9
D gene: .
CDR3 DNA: TGTGCCAGCAGCTTAGCAGGGGTAATCGATGAAGCTTTCTTT
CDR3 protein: CASSLAGVIDEAFF

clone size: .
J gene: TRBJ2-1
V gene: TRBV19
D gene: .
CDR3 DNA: TGTGCCAGTACCTCCCCTTACTATAACTCCTACAATGAGCAGTTCTTC
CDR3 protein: CASTSPYYNSYNEQFF

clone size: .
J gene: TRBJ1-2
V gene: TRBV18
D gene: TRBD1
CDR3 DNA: TGTGCCAGCTCACCACCGAGTTCCTGGACAGGCTCCAGAGGGGGCTACACCTTC
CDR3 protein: CASSPPSSWTGSRGGYTF

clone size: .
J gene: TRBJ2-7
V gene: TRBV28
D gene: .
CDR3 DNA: TGTGCCAGCAGTTTGGGGACGGTTACCTACGAGCAGTACTTC
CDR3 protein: CASSLGTVTYEQYF

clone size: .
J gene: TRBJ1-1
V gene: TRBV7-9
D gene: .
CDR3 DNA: TGTGCCAGCAGCCTCCGGGCAGAAATCACTGAAGCTTTCTTT
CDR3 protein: CASSLRAEITEAFF

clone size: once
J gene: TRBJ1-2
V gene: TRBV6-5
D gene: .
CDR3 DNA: TGTGCCAGCAGTAGCCGGAGGTTTGGCCACTACACCTTC
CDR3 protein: CASSSRRFGHYTF

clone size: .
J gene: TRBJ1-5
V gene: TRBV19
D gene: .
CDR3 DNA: TGTGCCAGTAGTAAAGGGGAAGGACAGTTCAATCAGCCCCAGCATTTT
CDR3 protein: CASSKGEGQFNQPQHF

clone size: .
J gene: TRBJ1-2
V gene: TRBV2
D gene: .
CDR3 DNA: TGTGCCAGCAGTTTACAGGGCAACTATGGCTACACCTTC
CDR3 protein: CASSLQGNYGYTF

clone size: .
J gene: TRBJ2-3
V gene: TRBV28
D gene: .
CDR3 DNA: TGTGCCACCTTTTGGGCGCCCACAGATACGCAGTATTTT
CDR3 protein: CATFWAPTDTQYF

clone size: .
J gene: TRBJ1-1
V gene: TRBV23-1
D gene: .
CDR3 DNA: TGCGCCAGCAGTCACCGCAACCCTCGACAGGCTATGAACACTGAAGCTTTCTTT
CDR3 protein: CASSHRNPRQAMNTEAFF

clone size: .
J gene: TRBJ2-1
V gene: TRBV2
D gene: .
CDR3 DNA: TGTGCCAGCACCGAACAAGGGAGATACAATGAGCAGTTCTTC
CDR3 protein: CASTEQGRYNEQFF

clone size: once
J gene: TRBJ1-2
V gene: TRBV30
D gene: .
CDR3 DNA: TGTGCCTGGAGTCGAGGCTATGGCTACACCTTC
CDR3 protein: CAWSRGYGYTF

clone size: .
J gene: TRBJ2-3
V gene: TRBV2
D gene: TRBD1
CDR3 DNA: TGTGCCAGCAGCCGAAGACACTCCGGGACAGGGGGCTTCTCCACAGATACGCAGTATTTT
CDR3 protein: CASSRRHSGTGGFSTDTQYF

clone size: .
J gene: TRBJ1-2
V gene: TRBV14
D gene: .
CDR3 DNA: TGTGCCAGCAGCCGAGGGACCGATGCGAAATATGGCTACACCTTC
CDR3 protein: CASSRGTDAKYGYTF

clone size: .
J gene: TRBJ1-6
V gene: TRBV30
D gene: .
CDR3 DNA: TGTGCCTGGAGCGGGGCTGAGGGATATAATTCACCCCTCCACTTT
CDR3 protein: CAWSGAEGYNSPLHF

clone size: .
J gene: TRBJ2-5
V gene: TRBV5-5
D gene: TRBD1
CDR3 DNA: TGTGCCAGCAGTTTATGGACAGGGAGAGAGACCCAGTACTTC
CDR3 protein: CASSLWTGRETQYF

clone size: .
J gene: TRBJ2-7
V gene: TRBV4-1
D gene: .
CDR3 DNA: TGCGCCAGCAGCCAAGTACCGCGGAACTACGAGCAGTACTTC
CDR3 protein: CASSQVPRNYEQYF

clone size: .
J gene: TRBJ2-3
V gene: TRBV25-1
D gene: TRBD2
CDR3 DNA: TGTGCCAGCAGCAGCGGGAAATTGGGCAGCACAGATACGCAGTATTTT
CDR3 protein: CASSSGKLGSTDTQYF

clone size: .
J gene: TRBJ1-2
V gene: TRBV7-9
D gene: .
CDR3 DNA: TGTGCCAGCAGCTTAGATGTTATTTGGTATGGCTACACCTTC
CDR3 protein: CASSLDVIWYGYTF

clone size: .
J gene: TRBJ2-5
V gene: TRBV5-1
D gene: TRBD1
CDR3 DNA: TGCGCCAGCAGCTTGCTGACAGGGCAAGAGACCCAGTACTTC
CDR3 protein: CASSLLTGQETQYF